The T cell receptor (beta chain) described here comes from a study of blood T cell repertoires in COVID-19. CDR3 length: 13 residues. CDR1 and CDR2 (germline): LNHDA, SQIVND (reference sequence). Trimming stripped 5 bases from V and 1 base from J, with 8 bases between. Source study methods: Estimation of nucleated cell counts was performed using reference gene primer amplification. TCRdb keeps only in-frame clones here, not all; method: immunoSEQ multiplex PCR. For V, J and clone size, that table is used; D and trimming come from the DNA. The table lists 400,000 to 450,000 clones, about nine tenths of them singletons.

The source material was peripheral blood. This TCR was sampled from a woman in her twenties or thirties with active or convalescent COVID-19. The chain recombines TRBV19 with TRBJ1-1, with no clear D. The CDR3 nucleotides are TGTGCCAGTAGTTACGGGGAGAACACTGAAGCTTTCTTT. Residues: CASSYGENTEAFF.